A single sample gave rise to the 26 T cell receptor beta chains below, sequenced in a study of OX40 agonist ivuxolimab in advanced cancers. Library preparation employed the immunoSEQ multiplex PCR assay. This immuneACCESS table, as held by TCRdb, lists in-frame sequences with V and J called but not all clones. Of the missing ones, under half trace to an unresolved V gene in checked studies; the others have no known cause. The sample profile shows tens of thousands of clones; over 75% of them were found once. Roughly 2.1% of the sample belongs to the ten largest clones. Sample: CD4+ or CD8+ T cells sorted from blood, taken in a trial of the OX40 agonist ivuxolimab. The receptor source for this set is an adult with an advanced solid tumor such as melanoma, head and neck, liver or kidney cancer.

V gene TRBV10-3 combines with J gene TRBJ2-5; D may be TRBD2 (6 bases). The germline gives CDR1 ENHRY, CDR2 SYGVKD. Trimming pared 7 bases from V and 4 bases from J, leaving 13 bases between. This CDR3 has 13 amino acids. CDR3 bases: TGTGCCATCACCAGCGGGCCCGGAGAGACCCAGTACTTC. Translated, it gives CAITSGPGETQYF.

This chain joins TRBV28 and TRBJ2-7; D is perhaps TRBD1 or TRBD2 (5 bases each). Trimming removed 7 bases at V and 2 bases at J, with 12 bases between. Germline V gene sequence: CDR1 MDHEN, CDR2 SYDVKM. This CDR3 contains 13 residues. The CDR3 spells CASTGLSPYEQYF. Written as DNA, the CDR3 is TGTGCCAGCACGGGGCTATCGCCCTACGAGCAGTACTTC.

This clone was counted only a few times. The V gene is TRBV15, the J gene TRBJ2-1; D may be TRBD1 or TRBD2 (5 bases each). CDR1 is LNHNV and CDR2 is YYDKDF in the germline V gene (reference sequence). V dropped 8 bases and J dropped 9 bases, with 20 bases sitting between them. The CDR3 totals 14 residues. Here the CDR3 DNA reads TGTGCCACCCGGAGGCAGGGTGATTTCACTGAGCAGTTCTTC. It yields the protein CATRRQGDFTEQFF. Full variable domain (outside the CDR3, taken from reference TRBV15 and TRBJ2-1): DAMVIQNPRYQVTQFGKPVTLSCSQTLNHNVMYWYQQKSSQAPKLLFHYYDKDFNNEADTPDNFQSRRPNTSFCFLDIRSPGLGDTAMYLCATRRQGDFTEQFFGPGTRLTVL.

The V and J genes are TRBV19 and TRBJ2-7; tentative D call: TRBD1 (6 bases). The CDR3 contains 14 residues. Trimming pared 7 bases from V and 7 bases from J, leaving 20 bases between. The germline gives CDR1 LNHDA, CDR2 SQIVND (reference sequence). CDR3 nucleotides: TGTGCCAGTACCCAAACTTCAGGGGTAGGGGAGCAGTACTTC. This encodes CASTQTSGVGEQYF.

The chain uses TRBV28 and TRBJ2-1; 11 bases line up with TRBD2. Germline V gene data show CDR1 as MDHEN and CDR2 as SYDVKM. V gave up 5 bases and J gave up 10 bases; unmatched junction bases: 16. This CDR3 is 17 amino acids long. This chain's CDR3 is CASSPPGLAGSSGEQFF. CDR3 nucleotide sequence: TGTGCCAGCAGTCCGCCCGGACTAGCGGGTTCAAGCGGAGAGCAGTTCTTC.

This clone appeared a single time. The genes are TRBV5-1 and TRBJ2-5; the D is unclear. The CDR3 contains 13 residues. V lost 3 bases, J lost 5 bases, and 11 bases lay in between. The V gene's germline CDR1 is SGHRS and CDR2 YFSETQ. The CDR3 here is CASSSLPGETQYF. In nucleotides, the CDR3 is TGCGCCAGCAGCTCTTTACCCGGTGAGACCCAGTACTTC.

The chain has TRBV5-1 and TRBJ2-3; TRBD2 matches 10 bases. The length of the CDR3 is 16 residues. CDR1 is SGHRS, CDR2 YFSETQ, per germline. V shed 4 bases and J 5 bases; nucleotides not matched to a gene: 10. CDR3 coding DNA: TGCGCCAGCAGCCTGAGCGGGAGGGCCGATGGAGATACGCAGTATTTT. Translated, it gives CASSLSGRADGDTQYF.

To note about this clone: Other DNA sequences from this sample encode an identical CDR3 as well. The gene calls are TRBV2 and TRBJ2-7; D is possibly TRBD1 (5 bases). Trimming shortened V by 6 bases and J by 2 bases, and 17 bases separated the two germline ends. Germline V lookup: CDR1 SNHLY, CDR2 FYNNEI. CDR3 length: 15 residues. The DNA for the CDR3 is TGTGCCAGCAGGGATCTTGTGAGACAGCCCTACGAGCAGTACTTC. Translating it yields CASRDLVRQPYEQYF.

V is TRBV2 and J is TRBJ1-5, with D unresolved. V was shortened by 2 bases and J by 7 bases, with 15 bases between the two germline ends. The germline CDR1 and CDR2 sequences are SNHLY and FYNNEI. The CDR3 spans 15 residues. CDR3 region: CASSEWAGVGQPQHF. Written as DNA, the CDR3 is TGTGCCAGCAGTGAATGGGCAGGTGTGGGGCAGCCCCAGCATTTT.

The chain employs TRBV10-3 and TRBJ2-3; 11 bases match TRBD2. Trimming took 3 bases from V and 6 from J; bases not matched to a gene: 5. CDR1 is ENHRY, CDR2 SYGVKD, per germline. This CDR3 is 15 amino acids long. The CDR3 is CAISDASGRIDTQYF. CDR3 in DNA: TGTGCCATCAGTGACGCTAGCGGGAGGATCGATACGCAGTATTTT.

The gene calls are TRBV11-2 and TRBJ1-3, with 9 bases identical to TRBD1. Germline CDR1 is SGHAT and CDR2 is FQNNGV. The junction had 9 bases not matched to a gene; V was cut back by 11 bases and J by 4 bases. CDR3 length: 14 amino acids. The CDR3 DNA sequence: TGTGCCTGGGGGGACAGGGCTGTCGGAAACACCATATATTTT. It yields the protein CAWGDRAVGNTIYF. Complete variable domain (other parts from reference TRBV11-2 and TRBJ1-3): EAGVAQSPRYKIIEKRQSVAFWCNPISGHATLYWYQQILGQGPKLLIQFQNNGVVDDSQLPKDRFSAERLKGVDSTLKIQPAKLEDSAVYLCAWGDRAVGNTIYFGEGSWLTVV.

The chain is built from TRBV6-1 and TRBJ1-2; D not certain. The CDR3 is 14 amino acids. Trimming shortened V by 2 bases and J by 4 bases, and 11 bases separated the two germline ends. From germline, CDR1 is MNHNS and CDR2 SASEGT. The CDR3 DNA reads TGTGCCAGCAGTGAAACTACCCGGGGCTATGGCTACACCTTC. It encodes CASSETTRGYGYTF.

The V and J genes are TRBV4-2 and TRBJ2-7, with 7 positions matching TRBD1. Germline V gives CDR1 LGHNA, CDR2 YNFKEQ. With V trimmed by 1 base and J by 2 bases, 5 bases remained unmatched. This CDR3 contains 15 residues. The CDR3 coding sequence is TGTGCCAGCAGCCAAGGGACAGGTCGAGCCTACGAGCAGTACTTC. This codes for CASSQGTGRAYEQYF.

The genes are TRBV5-1 and TRBJ1-4; the D is unclear. Germline V gives CDR1 SGHRS, CDR2 YFSETQ. The CDR3 has 15 amino acids. V was trimmed by 0 bases and J by 0 bases, leaving 6 bases between them. CDR3 nucleotide sequence: TGCGCCAGCAGCTTGGAAGCTGCAACTAATGAAAAACTGTTTTTT. This gives the protein CASSLEAATNEKLFF.

The chain is built from TRBV4-2 and TRBJ2-5; 10 bases line up with TRBD2. Germline V gene lookup returns CDR1 LGHNA and CDR2 YNFKEQ. The V gene end was trimmed by 0 bases and the J gene end by 4 bases; junction bases not matched to a gene: 8. The CDR3 extends over 17 amino acids. The CDR3 is CASSQETSGARGETQYF. CDR3 in DNA: TGTGCCAGCAGCCAAGAAACTAGCGGGGCCCGTGGAGAGACCCAGTACTTC.

The V gene is TRBV2, the J gene TRBJ1-2, with 7 bases aligning to TRBD1. CDR3 length equals 13 residues. Germline V gene sequence: CDR1 SNHLY, CDR2 FYNNEI. With 5 bases clipped from V and 2 bases from J, the junction kept 2 bases outside the gene matches. This chain's CDR3 is CASSLTGNYGYTF. CDR3 sequence (DNA): TGTGCCAGCAGTCTGACAGGGAACTATGGCTACACCTTC.

The rearrangement joins TRBV5-6 to TRBJ2-6, with D unresolved. CDR1 and CDR2 from the germline V gene are SGHDT and YYEEEE. Trimming removed 1 base at V and 0 bases at J, with 11 bases between. This CDR3 comprises 17 residues. The CDR3: CASSLFVSHSGANVLTF. Here the CDR3 DNA reads TGTGCCAGCAGCTTGTTTGTCAGCCACTCTGGGGCCAACGTCCTGACTTTC.

The chain recombines TRBV18 with TRBJ2-7; 9 bases are a match to TRBD2. The J segment lost 12 bases and the V segment lost 2 bases, leaving 14 bases of the junction unmatched. This CDR3 spans 15 amino acids. The V gene's germline CDR1 is KGHSH and CDR2 LQKENI. The CDR3: CASSPGPSGTPSAYF. The CDR3 DNA sequence: TGTGCCAGCTCACCAGGACCTAGCGGGACCCCCTCGGCGTACTTC.

The chain links TRBV28 to TRBJ1-2; TRBD1 agrees at 7 bases. This CDR3 spans 15 amino acids. Germline assignment: CDR1 MDHEN and CDR2 SYDVKM. V gave up 5 bases and J gave up 5 bases; unmatched junction bases: 11. CDR3 sequence: CASSPPRDRFYGYTF. Written as DNA, the CDR3 is TGTGCCAGCAGTCCCCCCCGGGACAGATTTTATGGCTACACCTTC.

The rearrangement links TRBV7-8 to TRBJ2-2; the match to TRBD1 covers 11 bases. Germline loops: CDR1 SGHVS, CDR2 FQNEAQ. The J segment lost 1 base and the V segment lost 6 bases, leaving 10 bases of the junction unmatched. The CDR3 has 18 amino acids. CDR3 protein: CASRSPGQGEMNTGELFF. The CDR3 DNA reads TGTGCCAGCAGATCACCGGGACAGGGGGAAATGAACACCGGGGAGCTGTTTTTT. The full variable domain, in which reference TRBV7-8 and TRBJ2-2 provide the parts outside the CDR3, is GAGVSQSPRYKVAKRGQDVALRCDPISGHVSLFWYQQALGQGPEFLTYFQNEAQLDKSGLPSDRFFAERPEGSVSTLKIQRTQQEDSAVYLCASRSPGQGEMNTGELFFGEGSRLTVL.

The chain recombines TRBV6-5 with TRBJ2-7; TRBD1 or TRBD2 may be the D gene (8 bases each). The CDR3 contains 15 residues. Germline V gene sequence: CDR1 MNHEY, CDR2 SVGAGI. The V end was cut by 5 bases, the J end by 7 bases, with 21 bases between. The CDR3 reads CASSGQGLAGLEQYF. CDR3 DNA sequence: TGTGCCAGCAGTGGACAGGGATTAGCGGGATTGGAGCAGTACTTC.

This chain connects TRBV11-2 to TRBJ1-2; D gene unclear. CDR1 is SGHAT and CDR2 is FQNNGV in the germline V gene. CDR3 length equals 14 residues. V lost 0 bases and J lost 8, with 13 bases in between. This CDR3 reads CASSLDPDPRGYTF. For the CDR3, the DNA is TGTGCCAGCAGCTTAGATCCGGACCCGCGGGGCTACACCTTC.

This clone showed up just a few times. The V call is TRBV28, the J call TRBJ1-3; possible D gene TRBD1, 6 bases. V lost 7 bases and J lost 1, with 17 bases in between. Per the germline V gene, CDR1 is MDHEN and CDR2 is SYDVKM. The CDR3 is 16 residues long. CDR3 bases: TGTGCCAGCAACTCGGGGGGCGCAGAATCTGGAAACACCATATATTTT. It yields the protein CASNSGGAESGNTIYF.

V usage is TRBV5-1 and J usage is TRBJ2-1; D is possibly TRBD1 (6 bases). Germline CDR1 is SGHRS and CDR2 is YFSETQ. The CDR3 sequence is 16 residues long. The V end lost 1 base, the J end lost 0 bases, and 11 bases lay between the germline ends. In DNA, the CDR3 is TGCGCCAGCAGCTTGAATACAGGGAGCTCCTACAATGAGCAGTTCTTC. This sequence encodes CASSLNTGSSYNEQFF.

A few counts support this clone. Other DNA sequences from this sample encode an identical CDR3 as well. This chain connects TRBV19 to TRBJ2-7, with 9 bases aligning to TRBD1. The junction had 4 bases not matched to a gene; V was cut back by 5 bases and J by 2 bases. Per the germline V gene, CDR1 is LNHDA and CDR2 is SQIVND (reference sequence). The CDR3 is made up of 14 amino acids. The CDR3 protein is CASSPRQGAYEQYF. The CDR3 nucleotides read TGTGCCAGTAGTCCGAGACAGGGGGCCTACGAGCAGTACTTC.

The chain couples TRBV10-3 to TRBJ1-3, with 7 bases matching TRBD1. The V gene end was trimmed by 10 bases and the J gene end by 0 bases; junction bases not matched to a gene: 12. There are 16 residues in the CDR3. Germline assignment: CDR1 ENHRY and CDR2 SYGVKD. DNA for the CDR3: TGTGCCACCCTGGAGGGGGCATATATCTCTGGAAACACCATATATTTT. It is translated as CATLEGAYISGNTIYF.